This T cell receptor beta chain was identified in a study of early T cells in non-severe SARS-CoV-2 infection. Study context: Sequencing targeted bulk RNA from unsorted whole blood, leaving chains unpaired.

Individual cDNA molecules each received unique molecular identifiers attached to them. TCRdb fed the 5' RACE reads into MiXCR, producing one record per CDR3 protein. In the table there are roughly 65,000 distinct CDR3 sequences, roughly 10% of which are singletons. This clonotype was recorded at least ten times. Its target is unknown. The length of the CDR3 is 14 residues. Germline CDR1 and CDR2: DFQATT and SNEGSKA (reference sequence). Trimming left V 1 base short and J 6 bases short, with 14 bases between. Study-wide findings and caveats: Clonotype matching in VDJdb favored anti-spike CD8 responses and did not capture private and CD4 specificities.

The chain combines TRBV20-1 with TRBJ2-3; D is unclear. This clonotype was sampled from an adult who was a healthcare worker with PCR-confirmed SARS-CoV-2 infection or an uninfected control (not recorded which). Sequenced input: whole blood. CDR3: CSARAFGGFDTQYF. Written as DNA, the CDR3 is TGCAGTGCTAGAGCGTTTGGTGGCTTTGATACGCAGTATTTT.